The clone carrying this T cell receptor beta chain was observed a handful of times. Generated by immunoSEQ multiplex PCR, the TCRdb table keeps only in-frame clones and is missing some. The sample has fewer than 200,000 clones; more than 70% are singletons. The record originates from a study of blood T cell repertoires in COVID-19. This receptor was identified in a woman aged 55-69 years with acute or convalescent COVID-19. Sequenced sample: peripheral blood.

The CDR3 is CSASTGFSYEQYF. In DNA form, the CDR3 reads TGCAGTGCTAGTACCGGTTTTTCCTACGAGCAGTACTTC. V and J are TRBV20-1 and TRBJ2-7; D remains unclear. The CDR3 extends over 13 amino acids. The V end lost 3 bases, the J end lost 1 base, and 10 bases lay between the germline ends. CDR1 and CDR2 from the germline V gene are DFQATT and SNEGSKA (reference sequence).